The 15 T cell receptor beta chains listed next were all sequenced from one sample in a study of cytomegalovirus exposure and HLA in healthy donors. The study ran its PCR with 60 Vbeta and 13 Jbeta primers. Data came from immunoSEQ multiplex PCR; TCRdb stores just in-frame clones and leaves some out. The sample shows 180,000 or so clones, 65% to 80% of them seen only once. The specimen was PBMCs. These receptors originate from a woman aged 30 to 39 in good health and CMV-seropositive.

The chain is built from TRBV5-4 and TRBJ2-2; 7 nucleotides line up with TRBD1. CDR3 length: 17 amino acids. Germline CDR1 reads SGHNT; CDR2 reads YYREEE (reference sequence). After removal of 4 bases from V and 5 bases from J, the junction contained 14 bases not matched to a gene. The CDR3 loop reads CASSLGANRGNTGELFF. CDR3 nucleotides: TGTGCCAGCAGCCTTGGGGCCAACAGGGGAAATACCGGGGAGCTGTTTTTT. Supplemented by reference TRBV5-4 and TRBJ2-2, the full variable domain reads ETGVTQSPTHLIKTRGQQVTLRCSSQSGHNTVSWYQQALGQGPQFIFQYYREEENGRGNFPPRFSGLQFPNYSSELNVNALELDDSALYLCASSLGANRGNTGELFFGEGSRLTVL.

The chain employs TRBV9 and TRBJ1-5; TRBD1 matches at 7 bases. J was trimmed by 9 bases and V by 0 bases; bases with no gene match: 6. CDR3 size: 14 residues. Per germline, CDR1 SGDLS and CDR2 YYNGEE. The CDR3 nucleotides read TGTGCCAGCAGCGTAGGGGACAGTCAAGGGCCCCAGCATTTT. It is translated as CASSVGDSQGPQHF.

The chain is built from TRBV7-3 and TRBJ2-1, with D perhaps TRBD2 (6 bases). V lost 2 bases, J lost 7 bases, and 15 bases lay in between. This CDR3 spans 15 amino acids. Germline V CDR1 and CDR2: SGHTA, FQGTGA. The CDR3 DNA reads TGTGCCAGCAGCTTAGACCCCGGAGGGGTAAATGAGCAGTTCTTC. It yields the protein CASSLDPGGVNEQFF.

The chain is built from TRBV7-2 and TRBJ2-3; no firm D call. Germline CDR1 SGHTA, CDR2 FQGNSA. Trimming cost V 4 bases and J 1 base, with 21 bases left between them. This CDR3 has 18 amino acids. CDR3 sequence (DNA): TGTGCCAGCAGCTCTCGCAGCGCCTCGACCTCTCGCACAGATACGCAGTATTTT. Protein product: CASSSRSASTSRTDTQYF.

The chain combines TRBV19 with TRBJ1-5, with 9 bases fitting TRBD1. The CDR3 extends over 16 amino acids. V was pared by 6 bases and J by 0 bases, with 6 bases of the junction left unmatched. CDR1 and CDR2 from the germline V gene are LNHDA and SQIVND (reference sequence). The DNA of the CDR3 is TGTGCCAGTAGCAACCCGGGACAGGGTAGCAATCAGCCCCAGCATTTT. As protein: CASSNPGQGSNQPQHF.

The genes are TRBV4-2 and TRBJ1-4; no firm D call. V was shortened by 0 bases and J by 7 bases, with 15 bases between the two germline ends. The CDR3 runs 16 residues. In germline, CDR1 is LGHNA, CDR2 YNFKEQ. Here the CDR3 reads CASSQDAREVGEKLFF. CDR3 nucleotides: TGTGCCAGCAGCCAAGATGCGAGGGAAGTGGGTGAAAAACTGTTTTTT.

The chain carries TRBV11-2 and TRBJ1-2, with D possibly matching TRBD1 (6 bases). Germline V gives CDR1 SGHAT, CDR2 FQNNGV. The CDR3 sequence is 15 residues long. V lost 5 bases and J 3 bases, leaving 16 bases between the germline ends. The CDR3 DNA is TGTGCCAGCAGCCCGAGACGAGGGGGAGACTATGGCTACACCTTC. It codes for CASSPRRGGDYGYTF.

The V gene is TRBV2, the J gene TRBJ2-7; TRBD2 matches 7 bases. Germline V gives CDR1 SNHLY, CDR2 FYNNEI. V gave up 9 bases and J gave up 7 bases; unmatched junction bases: 9. This CDR3 region has 12 residues. For the CDR3, the DNA is TGTGCCAGTCGGGGGGACCTACGGGAGCAGTACTTC. Translated, it gives CASRGDLREQYF.

This clone was seen only a few times. V is TRBV29-1 and J is TRBJ2-7, with TRBD1 identical over 7 bases. CDR3 size: 13 residues. V was pared by 4 bases and J by 2 bases, with 5 bases of the junction left unmatched. Germline V gene sequence: CDR1 SQVTM, CDR2 ANQGSEA. The DNA of the CDR3 is TGCAGCGTTGGGGGACAGCAAACCTACGAGCAGTACTTC. Residues: CSVGGQQTYEQYF.

This clone came up a few times. The chain combines TRBV28 with TRBJ1-1, with D possibly TRBD1 on 6 matching bases. CDR1 is MDHEN, CDR2 SYDVKM, per germline. CDR3 length: 13 residues. Trimming took off 5 bases at V and 9 bases at J, with 16 bases between the two ends. The CDR3: CASSGGEGVQAFF. CDR3 coding DNA: TGTGCCAGCAGTGGGGGCGAGGGGGTCCAAGCTTTCTTT.

CDR3 sequence (DNA): TGTGCCAGCAGCTCAAGTACAGGTGCCTACGAGCAGTACTTC. Translated, it gives CASSSSTGAYEQYF. This chain connects TRBV7-9 to TRBJ2-7; D possibly corresponds to TRBD1 (5 bases). Trimming removed 4 bases at V and 2 bases at J, with 12 bases between. The CDR3 is 14 residues long. Germline values: CDR1 SEHNR, CDR2 FQNEAQ (reference sequence).

This clone appeared a few times. The chain combines TRBV27 with TRBJ2-3, with a weak D call TRBD2 (5 bases). The ends were cut back, 6 bases at V and 4 bases at J, with 26 bases in the middle. The CDR3 loop spans 18 amino acids. CDR1 is MNHEY, CDR2 SMNVEV, per germline (reference sequence). In DNA, the CDR3 is TGTGCCAGCAGCCCCACAAGAAGGGTAAGGGAGTCCGCAGATACGCAGTATTTT. Translating gives CASSPTRRVRESADTQYF.

V gene TRBV6-5 combines with J gene TRBJ2-7; 8 bases are a match to TRBD1. The CDR3 length is 14 residues. The germline V gene encodes CDR1 MNHEY and CDR2 SVGAGI. V shed 5 bases and J 2 bases; nucleotides not matched to a gene: 5. The CDR3 bases are TGTGCCAGCAGTGCCCGGGACAGGACCTACGAGCAGTACTTC. Translation: CASSARDRTYEQYF.

The chain links TRBV2 to TRBJ1-6; 7 bases map to TRBD1. The V segment lost 5 bases and the J segment 8 bases; nucleotides outside the gene matches: 9. Germline loops: CDR1 SNHLY, CDR2 FYNNEI. This CDR3 is built from 15 residues. CDR3: CASSSHRGWDSPLHF. The CDR3 DNA follows: TGTGCCAGCAGTTCCCACAGGGGCTGGGATTCACCCCTCCACTTT.

This clone was counted once. This sequence joins TRBV7-9 and TRBJ2-3, with 9 bases fitting TRBD1. The CDR3 runs to 15 residues. With 5 bases clipped from V and 4 bases from J, the junction kept 7 bases outside the gene matches. CDR1 and CDR2 from the germline V gene are SEHNR and FQNEAQ (reference sequence). The CDR3 bases are TGTGCCAGCAGCCAGGACAGGGGTTACCCAGATACGCAGTATTTT. Its translation: CASSQDRGYPDTQYF.